These T cell receptor beta chains were read from a single sample in a study of T-cell memory formation after mild COVID-19. TCRdb itself ran the 5' RACE reads through MiXCR, one entry per CDR3 protein. The sample has more than 120,000 distinct CDR3 sequences; 5.5% to 7% are singletons. The sequenced material came from PBMCs or a T cell subset sorted from them (not recorded which). The receptors were gathered from an adult woman who had mild COVID-19 (a few samples of this study predate the infection). Cell type and time point are not known. Both conserved end residues are part of each CDR3. The order of the fields is clone size, J gene, V gene, D gene, CDR3 protein, CDR3 DNA. A D gene is named only where the DNA matches it firmly. Clone size, where shown, is once, few, many, or a class for clones that have expanded.

few,TRBJ2-6,TRBV7-9,.,CASSSLGPGQYSGANVLTF,TGTGCCAGCAGCTCACTAGGGCCTGGACAGTACTCTGGGGCCAACGTCCTGACTTTC
many,TRBJ2-7,TRBV20-1,.,CSAMEEAYEQYF,TGCAGTGCTATGGAGGAGGCCTACGAGCAGTACTTC
few,TRBJ2-7,TRBV2,.,CASTDGESYEQYF,TGTGCCAGCACCGACGGGGAATCCTACGAGCAGTACTTC
few,TRBJ2-1,TRBV5-1,TRBD2,CASSPAGANVNEQFF,TGCGCCAGCAGCCCAGCGGGGGCGAACGTCAATGAGCAGTTCTTC
few,TRBJ2-1,TRBV5-4,.,CASSLNGGPYNEQFF,TGTGCCAGCAGCCTCAACGGGGGGCCCTACAATGAGCAGTTCTTC
many,TRBJ2-1,TRBV10-2,.,CASSELDGLSYNEQFF,TGCGCCAGCAGTGAGTTGGACGGACTCTCATACAATGAGCAGTTCTTC
few,TRBJ1-1,TRBV4-1,.,CASGGIKNTEAFF,TGCGCCAGCGGGGGAATCAAGAACACTGAAGCTTTCTTT
few,TRBJ2-7,TRBV5-5,.,CASSLVLSSYEQYF,TGTGCCAGCAGCTTGGTCCTCAGCTCCTACGAGCAGTACTTC
.,TRBJ2-3,TRBV21-1,.,CASSADGLAVLSTDTQYF,TGTGCCAGCAGCGCAGACGGACTAGCGGTTCTTAGCACAGATACGCAGTATTTT
many,TRBJ2-1,TRBV7-6,TRBD1,CASSQDDRVGEQFF,TGTGCCAGCAGCCAAGACGACAGGGTCGGTGAGCAGTTCTTC
.,TRBJ1-1,TRBV7-2,.,CASSLGDKGTEAFF,TGTGCCAGCAGCTTGGGGGACAAGGGCACTGAAGCTTTCTTT
once,TRBJ2-1,TRBV20-1,.,CSASPFSGEQFF,TGCAGTGCTAGCCCCTTTAGTGGTGAGCAGTTCTTC
.,TRBJ2-3,TRBV12-3/TRBV12-4,.,CASSLPRRRYTQYF,TGTGCCAGCAGTTTACCACGCAGGCGGTATACGCAGTATTTT
few,TRBJ2-1,TRBV18,.,CASSLTGSYNEQFF,TGTGCCAGCTCACTGACAGGTTCCTACAATGAGCAGTTCTTC
many,TRBJ2-1,TRBV6-5,TRBD2,CASSYSAGGPGNEQFF,TGTGCCAGCAGTTACTCAGCGGGAGGGCCGGGGAATGAGCAGTTCTTC
few,TRBJ1-5,TRBV23-1,.,CASSQPPPTWDTHRLANQPQHF,TGCGCCAGCAGTCAACCCCCCCCAACCTGGGACACTCACCGATTAGCAAATCAGCCCCAGCATTTT